Given below is one T cell receptor (beta chain) in context. Its antigen is not known. Clones were read by immunoSEQ multiplex PCR, and TCRdb kept only the in-frame ones, dropping some. The sample contains about 70,000 clones, 80% to 95% of which appear only once. This sample was included in a study of graft-versus-host responses after intestinal transplantation. General study findings and limits: Some GvH clones appeared in ileal mucosa or blood before recipient bone marrow.

The V gene's germline CDR1 is MNHEY and CDR2 SMNVEV (reference sequence). V trimming: 6 bases; J trimming: 5 bases; junction bases outside the gene matches: 9. The CDR3 is 14 residues long. The receptor was derived from a human donor who received an intestinal transplant. The chain joins TRBV27 to TRBJ1-2; TRBD1 aligns across 7 bases. The sequenced sample was unstimulated CD8+ T cells sorted from spleen or lymph node cells, obtained before intestinal transplant. The CDR3 DNA reads as TGTGCCAGCAGCCCCCCAGGGGGAGGTTATGGCTACACCTTC. It is translated as CASSPPGGGYGYTF.